One sample yielded the 4 T cell receptor beta chains listed below, sequenced in a study of shared clonotypes between healthy human individuals. Clones were read by immunoSEQ multiplex PCR, and TCRdb kept only the in-frame ones, dropping some. The repertoire has approximately 720,000 clones, around 72% of them found once; the top ten carry 1.8%. The sample was memory CD4+ T cells sorted from blood. Specified subset: CD45RA-negative fraction. The receptors here all came from a woman under 40 in good health.

This rearrangement joins TRBV7-9 to TRBJ1-1, with TRBD1 as a possible D gene (6 bases). The CDR3 is 13 amino acids. V was clipped by 5 bases and J by 5 bases, with 12 bases between them. The germline V gene encodes CDR1 SEHNR and CDR2 FQNEAQ (reference sequence). This CDR3 reads CASSKQGVTEAFF. The CDR3 DNA reads TGTGCCAGCAGCAAACAGGGTGTTACTGAAGCTTTCTTT.

V usage is TRBV25-1 and J usage is TRBJ2-3; 8 bases are a match to TRBD1. CDR3 length equals 16 residues. V gave up 3 bases and J gave up 6 bases; unmatched junction bases: 11. Germline-derived CDR1 and CDR2 are MGHDK and SYGVNS. The CDR3 region is CASSDSPGQAKDTQYF. CDR3 sequence (DNA): TGTGCCAGCAGTGACTCGCCGGGACAGGCCAAGGATACGCAGTATTTT.

The chain is built from TRBV27 and TRBJ2-5, with a weak D call TRBD2 (5 bases). Germline CDR1 MNHEY, CDR2 SMNVEV (reference sequence). The CDR3 is 15 amino acids. V was cut by 5 bases and J by 2 bases, with 15 bases left in between. The CDR3 region is CASSPGVPGQETQYF. Written as DNA, the CDR3 is TGTGCCAGCAGTCCCGGCGTACCGGGGCAAGAGACCCAGTACTTC.

This clone was picked up many times. The sample carries other DNA sequences with the same CDR3. The rearrangement uses TRBV7-6 and TRBJ2-7; 9 bases align to TRBD2. The V gene's germline CDR1 is SGHVS and CDR2 FNYEAQ. The CDR3 runs 13 residues. After removal of 3 bases from V and 4 bases from J, the junction contained 1 base not matched to a gene. The CDR3 region is CASSLGLAYEQYF. CDR3 bases: TGTGCCAGCAGCTTGGGACTAGCTTACGAGCAGTACTTC.